Following are 32 T cell receptor beta chains from one sample sequenced in a study of cytomegalovirus exposure and HLA in healthy donors. The primer mix had 60 Vbeta and 13 Jbeta primers. Data came from immunoSEQ multiplex PCR; TCRdb stores just in-frame clones and leaves some out. The sample has about 100,000 clones, around 81% seen once. Material for sequencing was PBMCs. These receptors were taken from a middle-aged man in good health and CMV-seropositive.

This clone was recorded a few times. The rearrangement links TRBV2 to TRBJ2-1; 15 bases fit TRBD2. The CDR3 is 17 amino acids. Germline CDR1 SNHLY, CDR2 FYNNEI. V lost 5 bases to trimming and J lost 6 bases; unmatched junction nucleotides: 8. The CDR3 loop reads CASSRTSGGALRNEQFF. CDR3 coding DNA: TGTGCCAGCAGTAGGACTAGCGGGGGGGCCCTCCGCAATGAGCAGTTCTTC.

Written as DNA, the CDR3 is TGTGCCAGCAGCCTAGCGGGGAATGAGCAGTTCTTC. Translated: CASSLAGNEQFF. V and J are TRBV11-3 and TRBJ2-1; 9 bases map to TRBD2. Germline CDR1 reads SGHNT; CDR2 reads YENEEA. CDR3 length: 12 amino acids. The ends lost 5 bases at V and 7 bases at J; junction bases unmatched: 0.

The V call is TRBV11-2, the J call TRBJ1-2, with D possibly being TRBD1 (6 bases). The germline gives CDR1 SGHAT, CDR2 FQNNGV. V was trimmed by 5 bases and J by 6 bases, leaving 13 bases between them. The CDR3 spans 13 residues. CDR3: CASSPAGAHGYTF. The CDR3 DNA is TGTGCCAGCAGCCCCGCGGGGGCGCATGGCTACACCTTC.

The chain combines TRBV4-2 with TRBJ2-7; 12 bases align to TRBD1. CDR1 is LGHNA and CDR2 is YNFKEQ in the germline V gene. V trimming: 4 bases; J trimming: 2 bases; junction bases outside the gene matches: 3. This CDR3 is 15 amino acids long. In nucleotides, the CDR3 is TGTGCCAGCAGCCTGGGGACAGGGGGCGCCTACGAGCAGTACTTC. Translation: CASSLGTGGAYEQYF.

The CDR3 sequence: CASSALGPWNTEAFF. DNA for the CDR3: TGTGCCAGCAGCGCGCTTGGTCCCTGGAACACTGAAGCTTTCTTT. The chain couples TRBV14 to TRBJ1-1; D is unclear. The V end lost 5 bases, the J end lost 1 base, and 14 bases lay between the germline ends. Germline lookup yields CDR1 SGHDN and CDR2 FVKESK. The length of the CDR3 is 15 residues.

The V and J genes are TRBV1 and TRBJ1-1; the D call TRBD1 from the table was never checked on the DNA. TRBV1 is a pseudogene. The CDR3 totals 19 residues. The CDR3 loop reads CTSSLTGDRTPVMNTEAFF. The CDR3 bases are TGCACCAGCAGCCTCACAGGGGATCGGACCCCCGTTATGAACACTGAAGCTTTCTTT.

The chain has TRBV6-6 and TRBJ2-1; 8 positions match TRBD2. Germline V gene data show CDR1 as MNHNY and CDR2 as SVGAGI (reference sequence). The ends lost 4 bases at V and 4 bases at J; junction bases unmatched: 6. The CDR3 covers 15 residues. CDR3 amino acids: CASSWTSRGYNEQFF. DNA for the CDR3: TGTGCCAGCAGTTGGACTAGCAGGGGATACAATGAGCAGTTCTTC.

The chain uses TRBV11-3 and TRBJ2-7, with D tentatively TRBD1 (5 bases). The V gene's germline CDR1 is SGHNT and CDR2 YENEEA. Deletions cut 6 bases from V and 0 bases from J, with 9 bases between. This CDR3 region has 13 residues. CDR3 sequence (DNA): TGTGCCAGCAGTCCGACAGACTCCTACGAGCAGTACTTC. Its protein is CASSPTDSYEQYF.

V and J are TRBV19 and TRBJ1-5, with a tentative D call TRBD1 (6 bases). V shed 1 base and J shed 4 bases, with 14 bases lying between them. CDR3 size: 16 residues. Germline CDR1 reads LNHDA; CDR2 reads SQIVND (reference sequence). CDR3 nucleotides: TGTGCCAGTAGTATAGGCCCAGGGGCTCCGAATCAGCCCCAGCATTTT. This encodes CASSIGPGAPNQPQHF.

This clone was counted a few times. The CDR3 reads CASSEQGNTGELFF. CDR3 coding DNA: TGTGCCAGCAGTGAACAGGGGAACACCGGGGAGCTGTTTTTT. V is TRBV6-1 and J is TRBJ2-2; D perhaps matches TRBD1 (5 bases). The CDR3 is 14 residues long. Germline CDR1 reads MNHNS; CDR2 reads SASEGT. With 2 bases removed from V and 1 base from J, the gap between germline ends came to 5 bases.

This sequence joins TRBV6-1 and TRBJ1-3, with TRBD1 identical over 7 bases. CDR1 and CDR2 (germline): MNHNS, SASEGT. The ends lost 3 bases at V and 5 bases at J; junction bases unmatched: 10. This CDR3 comprises 16 residues. The CDR3, as DNA: TGTGCCAGCAGTGACCCCGGACAGGCAGACCGAAACACCATATATTTT. This gives the protein CASSDPGQADRNTIYF.

The V gene is TRBV13, the J gene TRBJ1-4; 7 bases fit TRBD1. Germline CDR1 reads PRHDT; CDR2 reads FYEKMQ (reference sequence). Trimming at V came to 5 bases and at J to 5 bases, leaving 2 bases not matched to a gene. The CDR3 has 13 residues. For the CDR3, the DNA is TGTGCCAGCAGCGGGACAGCGAATGAAAAACTGTTTTTT. As protein: CASSGTANEKLFF.

The chain uses TRBV2 and TRBJ2-7; TRBD1 might be the D (5 bases). With 8 bases removed from V and 0 bases from J, the gap between germline ends came to 20 bases. This CDR3 has 16 residues. The V gene's germline CDR1 is SNHLY and CDR2 FYNNEI. The CDR3 protein is CASRKSWTPYSYEQYF. In nucleotides, the CDR3 is TGTGCCAGCCGAAAGTCTTGGACACCATACTCCTACGAGCAGTACTTC.

The chain couples TRBV5-4 to TRBJ1-1, with a possible D match to TRBD1 (5 bases). V was clipped by 0 bases and J by 4 bases, with 10 bases between them. The V gene's germline CDR1 is SGHNT and CDR2 YYREEE (reference sequence). CDR3 length: 14 residues. CDR3 in DNA: TGTGCCAGCAGCTTGGCCGGGGGGGGCACTGAAGCTTTCTTT. Protein sequence: CASSLAGGGTEAFF.

J is TRBJ2-1 and V is TRBV4-1; D uncertain. This CDR3 is built from 13 residues. V gave up 0 bases and J gave up 6 bases, with 6 bases separating them. CDR1 is MGHRA, CDR2 YSYEKL, per germline. CDR3 region: CASSQDIGNEQFF. The DNA of the CDR3 is TGCGCCAGCAGCCAAGATATCGGCAATGAGCAGTTCTTC.

The chain combines TRBV6-5 with TRBJ2-1, with 8 bases fitting TRBD2. This CDR3 is built from 12 residues. Germline V gene data show CDR1 as MNHEY and CDR2 as SVGAGI. V was clipped by 5 bases and J by 13 bases; unmatched bases: 7. DNA of the CDR3: TGTGCCAGCAGTCAGACTAGCGCATCACAGTTCTTC. It specifies CASSQTSASQFF.

This clone came up a few times. The CDR3 coding sequence is TGCGCCAGCAGACCCGGACAGGTCTCCTCCTACGAGCAGTACTTC. This sequence encodes CASRPGQVSSYEQYF. The chain carries TRBV5-1 and TRBJ2-7, with 7 nucleotides matching TRBD1. Germline V lookup: CDR1 SGHRS, CDR2 YFSETQ. The CDR3 runs 15 residues. The V gene end was trimmed by 5 bases and the J gene end by 0 bases; junction bases not matched to a gene: 8.

This clone was detected once. This chain connects TRBV2 to TRBJ1-4, with D uncertain. The V gene lost 7 bases and the J gene lost 7 bases, with 13 bases spanning the gap. The CDR3 has 13 residues. Germline CDR1 is SNHLY and CDR2 is FYNNEI. CDR3 bases: TGTGCCAGCACCCCGAGGAGTCCTGAAAAACTGTTTTTT. Its protein product is CASTPRSPEKLFF.

The chain joins TRBV5-1 to TRBJ1-1; no reliable D call. The germline V and J ends were trimmed by 2 bases and 10 bases, with 21 bases remaining between them. The CDR3 runs 15 residues. CDR1 is SGHRS and CDR2 is YFSETQ in the germline V gene. CDR3: CASSLEGANPGSAFF. The CDR3, as DNA: TGCGCCAGCAGCTTAGAAGGAGCCAACCCGGGATCAGCTTTCTTT.

The chain links TRBV11-2 to TRBJ1-6; possible D gene TRBD1, 6 bases. V was trimmed by 3 bases and J by 13 bases, leaving 16 bases between them. The CDR3 totals 14 residues. Germline CDR1 SGHAT, CDR2 FQNNGV. Here the CDR3 reads CASSFDRPVDPLHF. CDR3 bases: TGTGCCAGCAGCTTCGACAGGCCAGTAGATCCCCTCCACTTT.

The V and J genes are TRBV2 and TRBJ1-5; 8 nucleotides line up with TRBD1. Germline V gene data show CDR1 as SNHLY and CDR2 as FYNNEI. V was clipped by 6 bases and J by 6 bases; unmatched bases: 7. The CDR3 consists of 14 residues. The CDR3 bases are TGTGCCAGCAGACCTACAGGGGGAGCTCAGCCCCAGCATTTT. It specifies CASRPTGGAQPQHF.

This chain links TRBV19 with TRBJ2-5; a possible D gene is TRBD1 (6 bases). The J call is in doubt because the DNA end fits TRBJ2-7 better. The CDR3 is made up of 14 amino acids. Germline V CDR1 and CDR2: LNHDA, SQIVND (reference sequence). Written as DNA, the CDR3 is TGTGCCAGTAGTATCTTGGGCAGGGGCTACGAGCAGTACTTC. Amino acid sequence: CASSILGRGYEQYF.

There are a few counts of this clone. The same CDR3 can be traced to other DNA sequences in this sample. V is TRBV5-1 and J is TRBJ2-1; no firm D call. V was shortened by 0 bases and J by 5 bases, with 6 bases between the two germline ends. Looked up from germline, CDR1 is SGHRS and CDR2 is YFSETQ. CDR3 length equals 13 residues. The CDR3 protein is CASSLDRHNEQFF. The CDR3 DNA sequence: TGCGCCAGCAGCTTGGACAGACACAATGAGCAGTTCTTC.

The gene calls are TRBV7-9 and TRBJ2-1, with 13 bases aligning to TRBD2. J lost 7 bases, V lost 5 bases, and 5 bases had no gene match. The CDR3 covers 15 residues. Looked up from germline, CDR1 is SEHNR and CDR2 is FQNEAQ (reference sequence). CDR3 protein: CASSTTSGGVNEQFF. The CDR3 bases are TGTGCCAGCAGCACCACTAGCGGGGGGGTGAATGAGCAGTTCTTC. The variable domain in full, completed from reference TRBV7-9 and TRBJ2-1, reads DTGVSQNPRHKITKRGQNVTFRCDPISEHNRLYWYRQTLGQGPEFLTYFQNEAQLEKSRLLSDRFSAERPKGSFSTLEIQRTEQGDSAMYLCASSTTSGGVNEQFFGPGTRLTVL.

The genes are TRBV30 and TRBJ2-2; 16 positions match TRBD2. V shed 1 base and J 5 bases; nucleotides not matched to a gene: 4. The CDR3 loop spans 17 amino acids. Looked up from germline, CDR1 is GTSNPN and CDR2 is SVGIG (reference sequence). The CDR3 sequence is CAWSEGTSGGVTGELFF. The CDR3 DNA reads as TGTGCCTGGAGTGAAGGGACTAGCGGGGGGGTTACCGGGGAGCTGTTTTTT.

The gene calls are TRBV6-1 and TRBJ2-3; 8 bases are a match to TRBD1. J gave up 0 bases and V 6 bases, and 5 bases lay outside the gene matches. Looked up from germline, CDR1 is MNHNS and CDR2 is SASEGT. The CDR3 sequence is 15 residues long. The CDR3 here is CASRARQGSTDTQYF. The CDR3 region has the DNA TGTGCCAGCAGGGCCAGACAGGGGAGCACAGATACGCAGTATTTT.

The chain recombines TRBV29-1 with TRBJ2-3; possibly TRBD2 for D (6 bases). The CDR3 length is 12 residues. V lost 8 bases, J lost 8 bases, and 17 bases lay in between. CDR1 is SQVTM and CDR2 is ANQGSEA in the germline V gene. Here the CDR3 DNA reads TGCAGCATGGGGACTCTACACGTTACGCAGTATTTT. Its protein is CSMGTLHVTQYF.

The V gene is TRBV5-1, the J gene TRBJ2-1; 7 nucleotides align to TRBD2. The trim removed 4 bases at V and 3 bases at J, leaving 4 bases unmatched. Per the germline V gene, CDR1 is SGHRS and CDR2 is YFSETQ. The CDR3 has 14 residues. The CDR3 DNA reads TGCGCCAGCAGCCCCCGGACTAGCTACAATGAGCAGTTCTTC. It yields the protein CASSPRTSYNEQFF.

The chain has TRBV2 and TRBJ2-3; unclear D gene. V was clipped by 3 bases and J by 0 bases, with 7 bases between them. Per the germline V gene, CDR1 is SNHLY and CDR2 is FYNNEI. The CDR3 extends over 14 amino acids. The DNA of the CDR3 is TGTGCCAGCAGTGACAGAACCAGCACAGATACGCAGTATTTT. It translates to CASSDRTSTDTQYF.

This clone appeared once. The genes are TRBV2 and TRBJ2-5; a possible D gene is TRBD1 (6 bases). Trimming stripped 6 bases from V and 0 bases from J, with 14 bases between. This CDR3 has 15 amino acids. Per the germline V gene, CDR1 is SNHLY and CDR2 is FYNNEI. The chain's CDR3 is CASRAGTLYQETQYF. The CDR3 DNA is TGTGCCAGCAGAGCCGGGACATTGTACCAAGAGACCCAGTACTTC.

The V and J genes are TRBV7-6 and TRBJ1-1; possibly TRBD1 for D (5 bases). The germline V and J ends were trimmed by 5 bases and 8 bases, with 12 bases remaining between them. This CDR3 has 12 amino acids. The germline V gene encodes CDR1 SGHVS and CDR2 FNYEAQ. CDR3 nucleotides: TGTGCCAGCAGCGGGGCCCTTTCAGAAGCTTTCTTT. Its protein is CASSGALSEAFF. Based on the CDR3 plus reference TRBV7-6 and TRBJ1-1, the full variable domain is GAGVSQSPRYKVTKRGQDVALRCDPISGHVSLYWYRQALGQGPEFLTYFNYEAQQDKSGLPNDRFSAERPEGSISTLTIQRTEQRDSAMYRCASSGALSEAFFGQGTRLTVV.

This chain uses TRBV5-1 with TRBJ2-2, with 15 bases aligning to TRBD2. This CDR3 spans 17 amino acids. Looked up from germline, CDR1 is SGHRS and CDR2 is YFSETQ. The ends lost 4 bases at V and 6 bases at J; junction bases unmatched: 7. CDR3 nucleotide sequence: TGCGCCAGCAGCCCCGGACTAGCGGGGGGGCTCTCCGGGGAGCTGTTTTTT. Translating gives CASSPGLAGGLSGELFF.